This entry lists 3 T cell receptor beta chains sequenced from one sample in a study of cytomegalovirus exposure and HLA in healthy donors. PCR was performed using 60 Vbeta and 13 Jbeta primers. Only in-frame clones appear in the TCRdb table, and some are missing; sequencing was by immunoSEQ multiplex PCR. This repertoire shows approximately 130,000 clones, 72% found once; its top ten account for less than 5%. Material: PBMCs. These receptors originate from a man in his fifties in good health and CMV-seropositive.

The chain couples TRBV15 to TRBJ2-1; TRBD1 matches 7 bases. Per the germline V gene, CDR1 is LNHNV and CDR2 is YYDKDF (reference sequence). V trimming: 6 bases; J trimming: 8 bases; junction bases outside the gene matches: 4. The CDR3 sequence is 12 residues long. CDR3 nucleotide sequence: TGTGCCACCAGACCTCAGGGGGATGAGCAGTTCTTC. Protein: CATRPQGDEQFF.

The chain uses TRBV5-6 and TRBJ1-1; D might be TRBD1 (5 bases). Germline lookup yields CDR1 SGHDT and CDR2 YYEEEE. V gave up 3 bases and J gave up 7 bases, with 10 bases separating them. The CDR3 totals 12 residues. CDR3 in amino acids: CASSYKTVEAFF. As DNA, the CDR3 is TGTGCCAGCAGCTATAAGACAGTTGAAGCTTTCTTT.

CDR3 bases: TGTGCCACCAGCAGAGATAAGGCTAGCGGCACAGATACGCAGTATTTT. Its protein is CATSRDKASGTDTQYF. V is TRBV15 and J is TRBJ2-3; D might be TRBD2 (6 bases). The CDR3 is 16 amino acids. Trimming removed 0 bases at V and 1 base at J, with 11 bases between. Germline values: CDR1 LNHNV, CDR2 YYDKDF (reference sequence).